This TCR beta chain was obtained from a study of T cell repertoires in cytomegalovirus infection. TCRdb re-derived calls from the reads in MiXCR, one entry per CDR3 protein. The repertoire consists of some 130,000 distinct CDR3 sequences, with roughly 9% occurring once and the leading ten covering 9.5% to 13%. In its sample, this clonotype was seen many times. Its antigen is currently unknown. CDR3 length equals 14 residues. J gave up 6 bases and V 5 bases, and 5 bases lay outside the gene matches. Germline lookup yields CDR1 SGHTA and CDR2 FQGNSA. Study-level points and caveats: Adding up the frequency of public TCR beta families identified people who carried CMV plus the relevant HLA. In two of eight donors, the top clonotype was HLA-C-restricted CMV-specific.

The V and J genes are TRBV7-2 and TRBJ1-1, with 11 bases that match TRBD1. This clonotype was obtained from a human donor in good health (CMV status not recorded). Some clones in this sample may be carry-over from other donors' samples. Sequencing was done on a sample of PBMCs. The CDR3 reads CASSAGTGGSEAFF. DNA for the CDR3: TGTGCCAGCAGCGCCGGGACAGGGGGGTCTGAAGCTTTCTTT.